The clone carrying this T cell receptor beta chain appeared once. Here immunoSEQ multiplex PCR was the method, and the copy in TCRdb shows in-frame clones only, minus some. Among approximately 82,000 clones, roughly 92% were seen once, and the ten largest hold roughly 0.6%. This entry comes from a study of OX40 agonist ivuxolimab in advanced cancers. The germline gives CDR1 SGHNT, CDR2 YYREEE (reference sequence). The length of the CDR3 is 16 residues. The ends were cut back, 3 bases at V and 4 bases at J, with 20 bases in the middle. The chain links TRBV5-4 to TRBJ2-7, with D perhaps matching TRBD1 or TRBD2 (5 bases each). Sequences were derived from CD4+ or CD8+ T cells sorted from blood, sampled in a trial of the OX40 agonist ivuxolimab. This TCR was recovered from an adult with an advanced solid tumor such as melanoma, head and neck, liver or kidney cancer. The CDR3 DNA reads TGTGCCAGCAGCTCGGAAAGGGGCGCCCGGGGTTACGAGCAGTACTTC. This translates into CASSSERGARGYEQYF. The full variable domain, in which reference TRBV5-4 and TRBJ2-7 provide the parts outside the CDR3, is ETGVTQSPTHLIKTRGQQVTLRCSSQSGHNTVSWYQQALGQGPQFIFQYYREEENGRGNFPPRFSGLQFPNYSSELNVNALELDDSALYLCASSSERGARGYEQYFGPGTRLTVT.